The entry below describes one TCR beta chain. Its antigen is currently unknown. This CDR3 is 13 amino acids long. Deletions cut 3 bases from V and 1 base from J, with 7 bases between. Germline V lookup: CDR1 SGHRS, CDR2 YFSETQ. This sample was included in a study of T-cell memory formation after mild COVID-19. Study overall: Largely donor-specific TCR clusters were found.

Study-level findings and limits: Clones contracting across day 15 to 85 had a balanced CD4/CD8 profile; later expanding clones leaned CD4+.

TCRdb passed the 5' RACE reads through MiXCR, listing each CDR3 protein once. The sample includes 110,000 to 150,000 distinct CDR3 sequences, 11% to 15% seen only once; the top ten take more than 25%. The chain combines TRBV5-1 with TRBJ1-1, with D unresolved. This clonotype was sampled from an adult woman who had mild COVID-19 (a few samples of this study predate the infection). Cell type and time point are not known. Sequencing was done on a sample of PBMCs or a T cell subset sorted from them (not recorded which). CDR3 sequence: CASSSDGNTEAFF. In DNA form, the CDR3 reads TGCGCCAGCAGCTCTGATGGGAACACTGAAGCTTTCTTT.